A selection of T cell receptor beta chains follows, all from one sample in a study of T cells in localized non-small cell lung cancer. Method: immunoSEQ multiplex PCR; TCRdb's copy keeps in-frame clones and lacks some. The sample shows some 5,900 clones, 40% to 45% of them seen only once. This specimen consisted of lung tumor tissue, obtained before any cancer treatment. These receptor sequences come from a woman aged 35 to 70 with stage II squamous cell lung carcinoma. CDR3s include the opening cysteine and the closing phenylalanine or tryptophan. D genes are given only for firm matches. Size tells how often a clone was seen (once, few, many) or the class of an expanded clone, and some rows leave it out.

CDR3 DNA: TGTGCCAGCAGCTTAGTCCCAGGGGCAGGGAGCAATCAGCCCCAGCATTTT
CDR3 protein: CASSLVPGAGSNQPQHF
clone size: .
CDR3 length: 17
D gene: .
J gene: TRBJ1-5
V gene: TRBV11-3

CDR3 DNA: TGTGCCAGCAGTGAGTTGCGCGGGAGTAGCTCCTACGAGCAGTACTTC
CDR3 protein: CASSELRGSSSYEQYF
clone size: .
CDR3 length: 16
D gene: TRBD2
J gene: TRBJ2-7
V gene: TRBV9

CDR3 DNA: TGTGCCTGGAGTTCCTTAACTCCGCGGGCTAATGAAAAACTGTTTTTT
CDR3 protein: CAWSSLTPRANEKLFF
clone size: .
CDR3 length: 16
D gene: .
J gene: TRBJ1-4
V gene: TRBV30

CDR3 DNA: TGTGCCAGCAGTGAAGCCCTAGGACAGGGTAGTTCACCCCTCCACTTT
CDR3 protein: CASSEALGQGSSPLHF
clone size: few
CDR3 length: 16
D gene: TRBD1
J gene: TRBJ1-6
V gene: TRBV6-1

CDR3 DNA: TGTGCCAGCAGCCCCCGGGGGCACGAGAACACTGAAGCTTTCTTT
CDR3 protein: CASSPRGHENTEAFF
clone size: .
CDR3 length: 15
D gene: .
J gene: TRBJ1-1
V gene: TRBV7-5

CDR3 DNA: TGCAGCGCTGGCACATACAGGTCCGGGGATGGCTACACCTTC
CDR3 protein: CSAGTYRSGDGYTF
clone size: .
CDR3 length: 14
D gene: .
J gene: TRBJ1-2
V gene: TRBV29-1

CDR3 DNA: TGCAGCGGTACTACAGGGAACACCGGGGAGCTGTTTTTT
CDR3 protein: CSGTTGNTGELFF
clone size: .
CDR3 length: 13
D gene: .
J gene: TRBJ2-2
V gene: TRBV29-1

CDR3 DNA: TGTGCCAGCAGCCAAGTCGGGAGAGGGGGCGAAATGTTCTTC
CDR3 protein: CASSQVGRGGEMFF
clone size: .
CDR3 length: 14
D gene: .
J gene: TRBJ2-1
V gene: TRBV14

CDR3 DNA: TGTGCCAGCAGCCCTCTCCAGGGGGCGGGGAATGAGCAGTTCTTC
CDR3 protein: CASSPLQGAGNEQFF
clone size: few
CDR3 length: 15
D gene: .
J gene: TRBJ2-1
V gene: TRBV7-5

CDR3 DNA: TGTGCCAGCAGTTATCGGACAGGGGGCTCGACAGATACGCAGTATTTT
CDR3 protein: CASSYRTGGSTDTQYF
clone size: few
CDR3 length: 16
D gene: TRBD1
J gene: TRBJ2-3
V gene: TRBV6-8

CDR3 DNA: TGTGCCAGCAGTACCTCCTCGGAGGACTATGGCTACACCTTC
CDR3 protein: CASSTSSEDYGYTF
clone size: .
CDR3 length: 14
D gene: .
J gene: TRBJ1-2
V gene: TRBV28

CDR3 DNA: TGCGCCAGCAGCCCTGCGGGCGCGGTAGATGGCTACACCTTC
CDR3 protein: CASSPAGAVDGYTF
clone size: .
CDR3 length: 14
D gene: .
J gene: TRBJ1-2
V gene: TRBV1

CDR3 DNA: TGTGCCAGCGCGAGGCCACATCAGCCCCAGCATTTT
CDR3 protein: CASARPHQPQHF
clone size: medium-sized
CDR3 length: 12
D gene: .
J gene: TRBJ1-5
V gene: TRBV10-3

CDR3 DNA: TGTGCCTGGAGTGTATTGATTTCGGGTGGCTACACCTTC
CDR3 protein: CAWSVLISGGYTF
clone size: few
CDR3 length: 13
D gene: .
J gene: TRBJ1-2
V gene: TRBV30